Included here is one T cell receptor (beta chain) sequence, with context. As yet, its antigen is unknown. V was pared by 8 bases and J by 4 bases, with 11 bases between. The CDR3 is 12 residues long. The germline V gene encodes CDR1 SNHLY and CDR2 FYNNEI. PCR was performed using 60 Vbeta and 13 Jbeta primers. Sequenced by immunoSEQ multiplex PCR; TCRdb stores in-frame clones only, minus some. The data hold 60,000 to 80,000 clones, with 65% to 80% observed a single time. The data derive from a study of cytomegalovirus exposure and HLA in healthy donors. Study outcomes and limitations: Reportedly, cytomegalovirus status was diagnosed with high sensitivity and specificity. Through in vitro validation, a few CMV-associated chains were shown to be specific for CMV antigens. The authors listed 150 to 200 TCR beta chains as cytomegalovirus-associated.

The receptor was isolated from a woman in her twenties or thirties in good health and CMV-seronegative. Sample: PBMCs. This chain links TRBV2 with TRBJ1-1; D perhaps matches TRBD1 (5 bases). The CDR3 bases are TGTGCCAGCGCTTGGGGGGGCACTGAAGCTTTCTTT. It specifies CASAWGGTEAFF. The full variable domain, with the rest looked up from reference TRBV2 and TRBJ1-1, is EPEVTQTPSHQVTQMGQEVILRCVPISNHLYFYWYRQILGQKVEFLVSFYNNEISEKSEIFDDQFSVERPDGSNFTLKIRSTKLEDSAMYFCASAWGGTEAFFGQGTRLTVV.